Given below is one T cell receptor beta chain in context. This clone's antigen is unknown. No much larger clone is present one base from it, and per-base qualities are unavailable. TCRbeta CDR3 regions were amplified from genomic DNA by means of the immunoSEQ Assay, a bias-controlled multiplex PCR. On the study's bioinformatics: The number of nucleated cells in each sample was estimated by amplification of reference gene primers within the assay. To quantify the absolute abundance of each unique TCRbeta CDR3 rearrangement, sequence reads were collapsed and filtered. For each sample, productive Simpson clonality was calculated as the square root of Simpson's diversity index over productive rearrangements. Held by TCRdb, this immuneACCESS table contains in-frame sequences only and omits some clones. Under half of the omission traces to an unresolved V gene where checked; the cause of the rest is unknown. V, J and clone size are taken as reported in that table, and D and trimming were inferred from the DNA itself. The sample table shows 60,000 to 85,000 clones, and around 85% are seen once. Jointly, the top ten make up less than 5.5% of the sample.

V lost 2 bases and J lost 2 bases; the stretch between them is 6 bases long. Via the germline V gene, CDR1 is KGHSH and CDR2 LQKENI. The CDR3, from cysteine to phenylalanine, totals 13 residues. CDR3 DNA only is kept here, 39 bases in frame from base 1. The record originates from a study of blood T cell repertoires in COVID-19 (dated by TCRdb to 2018 to 2020). Turning to the overall study: Samples from collaborators originated in the United States, Italy and Spain and spanned both the acute and convalescent phases of COVID-19. The repertoires were released in a freely available public database intended as a resource for research on the immune response to SARS-CoV-2. HLA class I and class II types, where available, came from metadata supplied by the sample provider rather than from assay-based typing. Sample metadata almost always included a de-identified subject ID, COVID-19 status, age in years and sex. The material from the prospective study consisted of cDNA or gDNA derived from T cells, B-cell-depleted T cells, or PBMCs. Subjects who had been exposed to COVID-19, were actively infected with it, or had recovered from it provided the deeply sampled blood TCRbeta repertoires that made up the dataset. Samples were obtained from the ongoing ImmuneRACE study (first 160 participants) and from 1,254 subjects provided by 6 global collaborators. On the study overall, not on this receptor specifically: The amount of clinical and demographic metadata varied by source and participant and was provided uncurated.

The collaborating institutions used their own protocols to collect whole blood in K2EDTA tubes. For TCRbeta analysis, collaborator samples were shipped as frozen whole blood, as isolated PBMCs, or as DNA extracted from either sample type. The receptor's source is a man aged 45 to 65 with active COVID-19. Sequencing used peripheral blood. The V and J genes are TRBV18 and TRBJ2-5, with the D gene too uncertain to name. The bases read TGTGCCAGCTCACCATACAGACAAGAGACCCAGTACTTC. It translates to CASSPYRQETQYF.